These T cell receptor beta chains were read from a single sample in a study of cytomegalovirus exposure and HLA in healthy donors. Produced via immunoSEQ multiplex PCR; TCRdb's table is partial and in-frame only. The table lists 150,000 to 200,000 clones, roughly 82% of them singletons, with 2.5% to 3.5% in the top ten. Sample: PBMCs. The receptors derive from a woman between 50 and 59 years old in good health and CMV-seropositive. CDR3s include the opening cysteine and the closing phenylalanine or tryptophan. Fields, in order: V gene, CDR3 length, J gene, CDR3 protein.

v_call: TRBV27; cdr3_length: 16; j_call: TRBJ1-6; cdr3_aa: CASSFAAGGEGSPLHF
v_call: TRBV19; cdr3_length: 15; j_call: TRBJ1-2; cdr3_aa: CASSIGGTGNYGYTF
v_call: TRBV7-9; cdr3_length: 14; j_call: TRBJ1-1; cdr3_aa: CASSFGTGRTEAFF
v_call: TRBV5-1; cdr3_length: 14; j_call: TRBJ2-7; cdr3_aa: CASSLELENYEQYF
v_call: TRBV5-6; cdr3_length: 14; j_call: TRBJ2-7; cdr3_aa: CASSPGQGWYEQYF
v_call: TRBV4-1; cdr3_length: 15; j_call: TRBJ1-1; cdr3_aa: CASSRPTGGNTEAFF
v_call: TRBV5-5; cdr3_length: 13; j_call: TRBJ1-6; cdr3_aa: CASSAGQLGTLHF
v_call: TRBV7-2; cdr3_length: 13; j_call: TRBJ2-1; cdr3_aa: CASSSLAYNEQFF
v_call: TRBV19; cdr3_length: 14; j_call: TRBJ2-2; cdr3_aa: CASRGSLNTGELFF
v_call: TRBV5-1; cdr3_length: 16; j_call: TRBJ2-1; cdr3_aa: CASTIPRGDSYNEQFF
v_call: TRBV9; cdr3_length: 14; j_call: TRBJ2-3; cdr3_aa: CASSVSGNPDTQYF
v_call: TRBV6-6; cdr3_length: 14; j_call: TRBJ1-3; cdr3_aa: CASSSRNSGNTIYF
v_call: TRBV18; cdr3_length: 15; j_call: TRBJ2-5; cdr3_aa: CASSPPGHSAETQYF
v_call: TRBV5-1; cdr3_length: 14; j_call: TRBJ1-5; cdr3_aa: CASSLAASGEPQHF
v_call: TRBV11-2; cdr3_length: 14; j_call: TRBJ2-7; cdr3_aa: CASSLLQNPHEQYF
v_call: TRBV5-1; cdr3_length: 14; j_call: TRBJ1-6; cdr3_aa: CASSLAQGTPPLHF
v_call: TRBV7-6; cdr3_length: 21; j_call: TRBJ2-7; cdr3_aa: CASSPRNLGGLAGGSSYEQYF
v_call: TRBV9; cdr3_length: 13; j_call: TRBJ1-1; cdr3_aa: CASSANINTEAFF
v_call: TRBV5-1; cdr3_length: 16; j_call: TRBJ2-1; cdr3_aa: CASSSEQGNSYNEQFF
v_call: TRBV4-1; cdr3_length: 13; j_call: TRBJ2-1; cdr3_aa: CASSQGRINEQFF
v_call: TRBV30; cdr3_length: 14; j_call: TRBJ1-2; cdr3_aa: CAWSDRGYSPGYTF
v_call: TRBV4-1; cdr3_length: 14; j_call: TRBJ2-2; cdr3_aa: CASSPPRAAGELFF
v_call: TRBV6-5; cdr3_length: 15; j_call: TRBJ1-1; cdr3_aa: CASSYSGTGGTEAFF
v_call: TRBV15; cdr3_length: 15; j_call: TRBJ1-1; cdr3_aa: CATSRDPVLNTEAFF
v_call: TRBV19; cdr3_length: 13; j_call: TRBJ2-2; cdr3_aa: CASSIRGTGELFF
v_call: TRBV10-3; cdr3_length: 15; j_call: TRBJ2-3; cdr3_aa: CAISESGGGTDTQYF
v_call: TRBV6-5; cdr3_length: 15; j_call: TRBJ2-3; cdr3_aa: CASSYGQGVWDTQYF
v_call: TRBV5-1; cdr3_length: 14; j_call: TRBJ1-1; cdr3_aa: CASSFGTENTEAFF
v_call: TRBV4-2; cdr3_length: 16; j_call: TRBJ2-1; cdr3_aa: CASSPDLAGADNEQFF